This TCR beta chain was captured by sequencing in a study of CD8 T cells in Susac syndrome. The study, taken as a whole, reports: The study's TCR sequencing and HLA analysis drew on a certain number of individuals. That number was acknowledged as relatively small.

RNA in amounts of about 0.5 to 1 ug was reverse transcribed with random hexamers. Amplification of TCR beta CDR3 spanned 54 Vbeta and 13 Jbeta via immunoSEQ multiplex PCR. TCRdb fed the immunoSEQ multiplex PCR reads into MiXCR, producing one record per CDR3 protein. The sample consists of tens of thousands of distinct CDR3 sequences, roughly 93% of them appearing once. TCR beta sequences were obtained from blood CD8+ and CD4+ T cells. The healthy controls were matched to patients by age and sex. Regarding this clonotype: Its matching antigen is unknown.

The CDR3 totals 14 residues. V gave up 8 bases and J gave up 1 base, with 13 bases separating them. Germline loops: CDR1 SGHVS, CDR2 FNYEAQ. The chain combines TRBV7-6 with TRBJ2-3; D perhaps matches TRBD1 (5 bases). Material: CD8+ T cells from PBMCs. The sequence derives from a human donor in good health. DNA of the CDR3: TGTGCCAGCGGCCAGGGTACCGGCACAGATACGCAGTATTTT. The encoded protein is CASGQGTGTDTQYF.